These 21 T cell receptor beta chains share one sample of origin, sequenced in a study of T cells in lung cancer brain metastases. The method was immunoSEQ multiplex PCR; TCRdb's version includes in-frame clones alone and lacks a portion of them. This table holds fewer than 3,000 clones, approximately 91% found once. The sequenced material came from tumor tissue from the primary lung tumor. The receptors were sampled from a woman between 45 and 65 years old with non-small cell lung cancer.

In its sample, this clone was seen a few times. Here the CDR3 DNA reads TGTGCCAGCAGTGGCTGGGGGGGGGCGAACTATGGCTACACCTTC. Translated, it gives CASSGWGGANYGYTF. The genes are TRBV25-1 and TRBJ1-2; a weak D match, TRBD1 (6 bases). This CDR3 has 15 amino acids. The V and J ends lost 4 bases and 2 bases respectively, with 14 bases between them. From germline, CDR1 is MGHDK and CDR2 SYGVNS.

The chain has TRBV14 and TRBJ2-7; D perhaps matches TRBD1 (5 bases). CDR1 and CDR2 from the germline V gene are SGHDN and FVKESK. The V end was cut by 3 bases, the J end by 6 bases, with 12 bases between. The CDR3 runs to 13 residues. Here the CDR3 DNA reads TGTGCCAGCAGCCAGAGCCCAAGGGGCGAGCAGTACTTC. Protein: CASSQSPRGEQYF.

This chain joins TRBV19 and TRBJ2-7, with D possibly being TRBD1 (5 bases). The V and J ends lost 3 bases and 2 bases respectively, with 11 bases between them. The CDR3 sequence is 14 residues long. Germline loops: CDR1 LNHDA, CDR2 SQIVND (reference sequence). The CDR3 reads CASSITRGTYEQYF. DNA of the CDR3: TGTGCCAGTAGTATTACAAGGGGTACCTACGAGCAGTACTTC.

This chain links TRBV6-6 with TRBJ2-2; 8 bases are a match to TRBD2. The germline V gene encodes CDR1 MNHNY and CDR2 SVGAGI (reference sequence). CDR3 size: 14 residues. The junction had 10 bases not matched to a gene; V was cut back by 9 bases and J by 7 bases. CDR3 amino acids: CASSAGVNFGELFF. The CDR3 DNA sequence: TGTGCCAGTTCAGCGGGAGTAAACTTCGGGGAGCTGTTTTTT.

In nucleotides, the CDR3 is TGTGCCAGCAGCCGATATACAGGGGATTCACCCCTCCACTTT. This encodes CASSRYTGDSPLHF. The rearrangement uses TRBV14 and TRBJ1-6; 7 bases are a match to TRBD1. J lost 8 bases, V lost 4 bases, and 5 bases had no gene match. The CDR3 sequence is 14 residues long. CDR1 and CDR2 from the germline V gene are SGHDN and FVKESK.

The rearrangement joins TRBV5-4 to TRBJ2-6; D remains ambiguous. The CDR3 consists of 12 residues. With 4 bases removed from V and 5 bases from J, the gap between germline ends came to 4 bases. The V gene's germline CDR1 is SGHNT and CDR2 YYREEE (reference sequence). The CDR3 DNA reads as TGTGCCAGCAGCGAGAGGGCCAACGTCCTGACTTTC. Its protein product is CASSERANVLTF. Based on the CDR3 plus reference TRBV5-4 and TRBJ2-6, the full variable domain is ETGVTQSPTHLIKTRGQQVTLRCSSQSGHNTVSWYQQALGQGPQFIFQYYREEENGRGNFPPRFSGLQFPNYSSELNVNALELDDSALYLCASSERANVLTFGAGSRLTVL.

The chain joins TRBV6-4 to TRBJ1-1, with D tentatively TRBD1 (6 bases). From germline, CDR1 is MRHNA and CDR2 SNTAGT. Trimming removed 7 bases from V and 1 base from J, with 13 bases in between. This CDR3 has 14 amino acids. The CDR3 protein is CASIPQGKNTEAFF. The CDR3, as DNA: TGTGCCAGCATCCCCCAGGGGAAGAACACTGAAGCTTTCTTT.

CDR3: CASSPPFGTDTQYF. For the CDR3, the DNA is TGTGCCAGCTCACCACCGTTCGGCACAGATACGCAGTATTTT. The V gene is TRBV18, the J gene TRBJ2-3; no definite D call. Looked up from germline, CDR1 is KGHSH and CDR2 is LQKENI. CDR3 length equals 14 residues. With 0 bases removed from V and 1 base from J, the gap between germline ends came to 5 bases.

The chain employs TRBV27 and TRBJ1-1, with D possibly matching TRBD1 (6 bases). Per germline, CDR1 MNHEY and CDR2 SMNVEV (reference sequence). The CDR3 runs 16 residues. With 5 bases removed from V and 7 bases from J, the gap between germline ends came to 23 bases. The CDR3 reads CASSRTTTTGNGEAFF. CDR3 sequence (DNA): TGTGCCAGCAGTCGAACAACCACTACAGGGAATGGTGAAGCTTTCTTT.

The genes are TRBV29-1 and TRBJ1-1; 7 bases align to TRBD1. The CDR3 loop spans 11 amino acids. V trimming: 7 bases; J trimming: 4 bases; junction bases outside the gene matches: 3. Germline V lookup: CDR1 SQVTM, CDR2 ANQGSEA. The chain's CDR3 is CSDRGRTEAFF. Here the CDR3 DNA reads TGCAGCGACAGGGGACGCACTGAAGCTTTCTTT.

This chain joins TRBV7-9 and TRBJ1-3, with 8 bases that match TRBD1. The CDR3 has 17 residues. V lost 3 bases and J lost 0; bases outside the gene matches: 7. CDR1 and CDR2 (germline): SEHNR, FQNEAQ (reference sequence). The CDR3 DNA follows: TGTGCCAGCAGCTTCACAGGGGGGGCCTCCTCTGGAAACACCATATATTTT. Translated, it gives CASSFTGGASSGNTIYF.

The table lists this clone with a count of one. V gene TRBV30 combines with J gene TRBJ2-7; 10 positions match TRBD1. The V gene's germline CDR1 is GTSNPN and CDR2 SVGIG (reference sequence). The ends lost 3 bases at V and 5 bases at J; junction bases unmatched: 7. The CDR3 spans 14 residues. In DNA form, the CDR3 reads TGTGCCTGGAGGAGACAGGGGGCGCTTGACGAGCAGTACTTC. Its translation is CAWRRQGALDEQYF.

This chain connects TRBV25-1 to TRBJ2-3; maybe TRBD1 (5 bases). Trimming left V 3 bases short and J 6 bases short, with 13 bases between. From germline, CDR1 is MGHDK and CDR2 SYGVNS. The CDR3 runs to 14 residues. The CDR3 sequence is CASSDGTGGDTQYF. The CDR3, as DNA: TGTGCCAGCAGTGATGGTACAGGTGGGGATACGCAGTATTTT.

The V gene is TRBV9, the J gene TRBJ2-7, with 7 bases identical to TRBD2. Trimming at V came to 4 bases and at J to 2 bases, leaving 6 bases not matched to a gene. The CDR3 runs to 14 residues. Germline CDR1 and CDR2: SGDLS and YYNGEE. In DNA form, the CDR3 reads TGTGCCAGCAGCCCCGACCTAGCGGCCTACGAGCAGTACTTC. It yields the protein CASSPDLAAYEQYF.

The rearrangement joins TRBV18 to TRBJ2-3; 7 nucleotides agree with TRBD2. The J segment lost 2 bases and the V segment lost 2 bases, leaving 7 bases of the junction unmatched. The germline V gene encodes CDR1 KGHSH and CDR2 LQKENI. The CDR3 covers 16 residues. The CDR3: CASSPRLAGPTDTQYF. DNA for the CDR3: TGTGCCAGCTCACCAAGACTAGCCGGGCCCACAGATACGCAGTATTTT.

J is TRBJ2-1 and V is TRBV5-1; possibly TRBD2 for D (5 bases). V lost 4 bases to trimming and J lost 4 bases, with 12 bases between them. Germline V gives CDR1 SGHRS, CDR2 YFSETQ. The CDR3 is 14 amino acids. This CDR3 is CASSLTGEYNEQFF. The CDR3 DNA sequence: TGCGCCAGCAGCCTGACCGGGGAATACAATGAGCAGTTCTTC.

This chain links TRBV6-5 with TRBJ2-7; TRBD1 aligns across 9 bases. Germline V lookup: CDR1 MNHEY, CDR2 SVGAGI. The CDR3 spans 13 residues. The V segment lost 7 bases and the J segment 3 bases; nucleotides outside the gene matches: 4. CDR3 region: CASKGTGFYEQYF. CDR3 coding DNA: TGTGCCAGCAAAGGGACAGGGTTCTACGAGCAGTACTTC.

The CDR3 sequence is CASSFYPTSDEQFF. The DNA for the CDR3 is TGTGCCAGCAGCTTTTACCCGACTAGCGATGAGCAGTTCTTC. This rearrangement joins TRBV11-2 to TRBJ2-1; 8 positions agree with TRBD2. Trimming at V came to 3 bases and at J to 8 bases, leaving 6 bases not matched to a gene. This CDR3 is 14 amino acids long. Germline V gene lookup returns CDR1 SGHAT and CDR2 FQNNGV.

The chain links TRBV30 to TRBJ1-1, with D uncertain. Germline CDR1 GTSNPN, CDR2 SVGIG (reference sequence). The length of the CDR3 is 14 residues. V was shortened by 5 bases and J by 1 base, with 14 bases between the two germline ends. CDR3 protein: CAWVFAGRNTEAFF. The CDR3, as DNA: TGTGCCTGGGTCTTTGCCGGGAGGAACACTGAAGCTTTCTTT.

This rearrangement joins TRBV5-1 to TRBJ1-2; 9 bases match TRBD1. CDR1 is SGHRS and CDR2 is YFSETQ in the germline V gene. The V gene end was trimmed by 0 bases and the J gene end by 2 bases; junction bases not matched to a gene: 2. The CDR3 has 15 amino acids. The CDR3 reads CASSLGTGANYGYTF. DNA for the CDR3: TGCGCCAGCAGCTTGGGGACAGGGGCCAACTATGGCTACACCTTC.

The sample holds one count of this clone. The chain recombines TRBV18 with TRBJ1-2; TRBD1 aligns across 9 bases. The CDR3 is made up of 13 amino acids. Trimming at V came to 6 bases and at J to 6 bases, leaving 5 bases not matched to a gene. Per germline, CDR1 KGHSH and CDR2 LQKENI. CDR3 protein: CASSGGQGDGYTF. The CDR3, as DNA: TGTGCCAGCTCCGGGGGACAGGGAGATGGCTACACCTTC.